These 30 T cell receptor beta chains originate from one sample sequenced in a study of CD8+ T cells in alopecia areata. Treatment of the sample: oral pan-JAK inhibitor, 5-10 mg twice daily. Sequencing templates came from extracted RNA that was reverse transcribed into cDNA. Assay: immunoSEQ multiplex PCR; the TCRdb copy retains only in-frame clones and omits some. This repertoire shows over 150,000 clones, less than 80% found once; its top ten account for approximately 15%. The specimen was CD4+ T cells sorted from blood, collected at week 24, from a patient treated with tofacitinib. The receptors stem from a human donor with alopecia areata.

The rearrangement uses TRBV6-5 and TRBJ2-7, with TRBD1 identical over 7 bases. V shed 8 bases and J 0 bases; nucleotides not matched to a gene: 4. Germline assignment: CDR1 MNHEY and CDR2 SVGAGI. This CDR3 has 13 residues. CDR3 loop: CASAGTDSYEQYF. The CDR3 DNA reads TGTGCCAGCGCCGGGACAGACTCCTACGAGCAGTACTTC.

J is TRBJ2-3 and V is TRBV7-2, with TRBD1 identical over 8 bases. There are 15 residues in the CDR3. The ends lost 3 bases at V and 2 bases at J; junction bases unmatched: 4. The germline V gene encodes CDR1 SGHTA and CDR2 FQGNSA. The CDR3, as DNA: TGTGCCAGCAGCTTCGGGACAGGCCTCACAGATACGCAGTATTTT. Translation gives CASSFGTGLTDTQYF.

This clone has more than one count but fewer than ten. The chain uses TRBV4-1 and TRBJ2-5, with 9 positions matching TRBD2. CDR1 and CDR2 from the germline V gene are MGHRA and YSYEKL. V lost 3 bases, J lost 6 bases, and 5 bases stayed unmatched. The CDR3 runs to 14 residues. This CDR3 reads CASSQGGGGKTQYF. CDR3 sequence (DNA): TGCGCCAGCAGCCAGGGCGGGGGGGGAAAGACCCAGTACTTC.

CDR3 amino acids: CASSQAIGQLLSQETQYF. The CDR3 DNA follows: TGCGCCAGCAGCCAAGCCATAGGACAGCTTCTCAGTCAAGAGACCCAGTACTTC. The genes are TRBV4-1 and TRBJ2-5; TRBD1 might be the D (6 bases). The germline V gene has CDR1 MGHRA and CDR2 YSYEKL. This CDR3 has 18 residues. V lost 1 base and J 2 bases, leaving 20 bases between the germline ends.

The table lists this clone with a few counts. The chain couples TRBV9 to TRBJ2-7; D not resolved. The CDR3 extends over 14 amino acids. V lost 0 bases and J 6 bases, leaving 13 bases between the germline ends. Germline V gene data show CDR1 as SGDLS and CDR2 as YYNGEE. CDR3 DNA: TGTGCCAGCAGCGTAGCCCCTGGAACAGCCGAGCAGTACTTC. Its translation is CASSVAPGTAEQYF.

The CDR3 here is CASSSRGKGNTEAFF. The CDR3 nucleotides are TGTGCCAGCAGCTCTCGGGGGAAAGGGAACACTGAAGCTTTCTTT. The chain couples TRBV7-9 to TRBJ1-1; the D gene is possibly TRBD1 (5 bases). CDR3 length: 15 residues. Trimming removed 4 bases from V and 1 base from J, with 13 bases in between. Germline V CDR1 and CDR2: SEHNR, FQNEAQ (reference sequence).

J is TRBJ2-6 and V is TRBV30; D not certain. Germline V lookup: CDR1 GTSNPN, CDR2 SVGIG (reference sequence). The CDR3 runs to 15 residues. Trimming took 2 bases from V and 2 from J, leaving 10 bases between them. The CDR3 coding sequence is TGTGCCTGGAGTATAAAGGTTGCTGGGGCCAACGTCCTGACTTTC. It is translated as CAWSIKVAGANVLTF.

V usage is TRBV25-1 and J usage is TRBJ2-2, with no clear D. CDR1 is MGHDK and CDR2 is SYGVNS in the germline V gene. The CDR3 consists of 13 residues. V lost 3 bases and J lost 1, with 3 bases in between. The CDR3 loop reads CASSEENTGELFF. The CDR3 DNA is TGTGCCAGCAGTGAGGAGAACACCGGGGAGCTGTTTTTT.

The V call is TRBV7-2, the J call TRBJ2-3, with no clear D. The V gene's germline CDR1 is SGHTA and CDR2 FQGNSA. The ends were cut back, 4 bases at V and 8 bases at J, with 13 bases in the middle. CDR3 length: 13 residues. Here the CDR3 reads CASSSSNSGTQYF. The CDR3 DNA reads as TGTGCCAGCAGCTCAAGTAACTCAGGTACGCAGTATTTT.

V and J are TRBV30 and TRBJ1-1; the D gene is possibly TRBD1 (6 bases). Germline CDR1 reads GTSNPN; CDR2 reads SVGIG (reference sequence). Trimming took 4 bases from V and 1 from J, leaving 10 bases between them. There are 13 residues in the CDR3. The CDR3 nucleotides read TGTGCCTGGACCCAGACAGGGAACACTGAAGCTTTCTTT. Translated: CAWTQTGNTEAFF. The entire variable domain, with the rest obtained from reference TRBV30 and TRBJ1-1, is as follows: SQTIHQWPATLVQPVGSPLSLECTVEGTSNPNLYWYRQAAGRGLQLLFYSVGIGQISSEVPQNLSASRPQDRQFILSSKKLLLSDSGFYLCAWTQTGNTEAFFGQGTRLTVV.

V is TRBV6-1 and J is TRBJ1-5; D remains unclear. V lost 1 base and J lost 2, with 6 bases in between. The germline gives CDR1 MNHNS, CDR2 SASEGT. The CDR3 runs to 14 residues. The CDR3 DNA sequence: TGTGCCAGCAGTGAAGGGGCGGGCAATCAGCCCCAGCATTTT. It yields the protein CASSEGAGNQPQHF.

This sequence joins TRBV18 and TRBJ1-6, with no clear D. CDR1 is KGHSH and CDR2 is LQKENI in the germline V gene. V was cut by 2 bases and J by 7 bases, with 15 bases left in between. The CDR3 has 16 residues. Written as DNA, the CDR3 is TGTGCCAGCTCACCAATCCAAGACCTCTCCAATTCACCCCTCCACTTT. It codes for CASSPIQDLSNSPLHF.

The DNA for the CDR3 is TGCGCCAGCAGCTTGGAGGCAGTCTCCCCGCAGTATTTT. Its protein is CASSLEAVSPQYF. The chain has TRBV5-1 and TRBJ2-3, with D unresolved. V was shortened by 0 bases and J by 10 bases, with 12 bases between the two germline ends. The germline V gene has CDR1 SGHRS and CDR2 YFSETQ. This CDR3 spans 13 amino acids.

This clone was recorded a few times. The chain has TRBV29-1 and TRBJ1-2; D might be TRBD1 (5 bases). Germline values: CDR1 SQVTM, CDR2 ANQGSEA. The CDR3 runs 16 residues. V was shortened by 3 bases and J by 8 bases, with 25 bases between the two germline ends. In nucleotides, the CDR3 is TGCAGCGTTGAGGGGTCGTTACGAGGGGATCGAAGCGGCTACACCTTC. This gives the protein CSVEGSLRGDRSGYTF. The complete variable domain, with remaining parts taken from reference TRBV29-1 and TRBJ1-2, reads SAVISQKPSRDICQRGTSLTIQCQVDSQVTMMFWYRQQPGQSLTLIATANQGSEATYESGFVIDKFPISRPNLTFSTLTVSNMSPEDSSIYLCSVEGSLRGDRSGYTFGSGTRLTVV.

This clone showed up just a few times. The chain has TRBV25-1 and TRBJ2-5; TRBD1 or TRBD2 may be the D gene (5 bases each). This CDR3 comprises 14 residues. CDR1 is MGHDK and CDR2 is SYGVNS in the germline V gene. With 6 bases removed from V and 1 base from J, the gap between germline ends came to 12 bases. DNA of the CDR3: TGTGCCAGCAGCCTACCAGGGACCCAAGAGACCCAGTACTTC. Translating it yields CASSLPGTQETQYF.

V usage is TRBV2 and J usage is TRBJ2-7; D uncertain. The CDR3 is 12 amino acids. The germline V gene has CDR1 SNHLY and CDR2 FYNNEI. Deletions cut 7 bases from V and 0 bases from J, with 7 bases between. The CDR3 DNA reads TGTGCCAGCAACACCGACTCCTACGAGCAGTACTTC. It codes for CASNTDSYEQYF.

The rearrangement joins TRBV7-2 to TRBJ2-7, with D unclear. Germline CDR1 reads SGHTA; CDR2 reads FQGNSA. The ends were cut back, 5 bases at V and 10 bases at J, with 15 bases in the middle. The CDR3 runs 12 residues. In nucleotides, the CDR3 is TGTGCCAGCAGCCCCCGGTGGACCCCACAGTACTTC. Translating gives CASSPRWTPQYF.

In this sample, this clone turned up a few times. The V call is TRBV6-6, the J call TRBJ1-5; TRBD1 agrees at 10 bases. The V gene's germline CDR1 is MNHNY and CDR2 SVGAGI (reference sequence). V lost 5 bases to trimming and J lost 7 bases; unmatched junction nucleotides: 8. The CDR3 is made up of 15 amino acids. The CDR3 reads CASSVTGGAVQPQHF. CDR3 nucleotides: TGTGCCAGCAGTGTGACAGGGGGCGCGGTGCAGCCCCAGCATTTT.

The sample holds a few counts of this clone. This chain joins TRBV25-1 and TRBJ1-2; 7 bases agree with TRBD1. This CDR3 contains 15 residues. The V gene end was trimmed by 3 bases and the J gene end by 4 bases; junction bases not matched to a gene: 8. Germline V gene sequence: CDR1 MGHDK, CDR2 SYGVNS. CDR3 sequence (DNA): TGTGCCAGCAGTGACTTAAGGGGGCTCGGCTATGGCTACACCTTC. It is translated as CASSDLRGLGYGYTF.

This clone turned up a few times. The chain uses TRBV6-1 and TRBJ2-7, with unresolved D. Trimming removed 2 bases at V and 2 bases at J, with 7 bases between. CDR1 and CDR2 (germline): MNHNS, SASEGT. The CDR3 extends over 13 amino acids. The CDR3 DNA reads as TGTGCCAGCAGTGAAAGCACCGCCTACGAGCAGTACTTC. Translation: CASSESTAYEQYF.

This clone was detected only a few times. This chain links TRBV6-8 with TRBJ1-2, with unresolved D. The CDR3 consists of 17 residues. With 0 bases removed from V and 1 base from J, the gap between germline ends came to 15 bases. Germline CDR1 MNHGY, CDR2 SAAAGT. The CDR3 DNA is TGTGCCAGCAGTTACTCGAACGGAGACCCGAATAACTATGGCTACACCTTC. Translated, it gives CASSYSNGDPNNYGYTF.

This clone was found many times. The rearrangement links TRBV18 to TRBJ1-2; D not certain. The germline V gene has CDR1 KGHSH and CDR2 LQKENI. The ends were cut back, 4 bases at V and 5 bases at J, with 14 bases in the middle. CDR3 length equals 14 residues. The chain's CDR3 is CASSLGPLIYGYTF. The CDR3 DNA follows: TGTGCCAGCTCACTTGGACCTCTGATATATGGCTACACCTTC.

The chain combines TRBV20-1 with TRBJ1-1; D not resolved. In germline, CDR1 is DFQATT, CDR2 SNEGSKA (reference sequence). This CDR3 is 11 amino acids long. V lost 5 bases, J lost 2 bases, and 6 bases lay in between. CDR3 sequence reads: CSAASNTEAFF. CDR3 sequence (DNA): TGCAGTGCTGCGAGCAACACTGAAGCTTTCTTT.

The chain links TRBV2 to TRBJ2-3; D may be TRBD2 (6 bases). The germline gives CDR1 SNHLY, CDR2 FYNNEI. The CDR3 length is 13 residues. V lost 4 bases and J lost 7, with 12 bases in between. CDR3 coding DNA: TGTGCCAGCAGTGTCCGGGGGTTGTATACGCAGTATTTT. Translated: CASSVRGLYTQYF.

This chain uses TRBV30 with TRBJ2-7, with D perhaps assigned TRBD1 or TRBD2 (6 bases each). This CDR3 comprises 15 residues. Germline V gene lookup returns CDR1 GTSNPN and CDR2 SVGIG (reference sequence). Deletions cut 2 bases from V and 4 bases from J, with 18 bases between. The CDR3 bases are TGTGCCTGGAGTCGGGAGACAGGACCCGGGTACGAGCAGTACTTC. It is translated as CAWSRETGPGYEQYF.

J is TRBJ1-2 and V is TRBV11-2; D possibly corresponds to TRBD1 (6 bases). Trimming took off 5 bases at V and 2 bases at J, with 6 bases between the two ends. This CDR3 contains 12 residues. Germline values: CDR1 SGHAT, CDR2 FQNNGV. CDR3 region: CASSGQNYGYTF. In DNA form, the CDR3 reads TGTGCCAGCAGCGGACAGAACTATGGCTACACCTTC.

The gene calls are TRBV7-9 and TRBJ1-2, with D uncertain. The CDR3 contains 12 residues. With 1 base removed from V and 10 bases from J, the gap between germline ends came to 10 bases. CDR1 is SEHNR and CDR2 is FQNEAQ in the germline V gene (reference sequence). CDR3 loop: CASSLDRRYYTF. For the CDR3, the DNA is TGTGCCAGCAGCTTAGATCGCCGATACTACACCTTC.

V is TRBV6-1 and J is TRBJ1-2; D uncertain. V lost 1 base, J lost 3 bases, and 12 bases lay in between. The CDR3 has 15 amino acids. The germline V gene encodes CDR1 MNHNS and CDR2 SASEGT. The CDR3 DNA follows: TGTGCCAGCAGTGAAGTTGTGGGTGTCGACTATGGCTACACCTTC. Protein product: CASSEVVGVDYGYTF.

V and J are TRBV6-6 and TRBJ2-1, with D tentatively TRBD2 (6 bases). Germline V gene data show CDR1 as MNHNY and CDR2 as SVGAGI (reference sequence). This CDR3 spans 16 amino acids. V shed 8 bases and J shed 2 bases, with 19 bases lying between them. As DNA, the CDR3 is TGTGCCAGCTGTCGCCGAGCCGGGGGACCCTACAATGAGCAGTTCTTC. Encoded protein: CASCRRAGGPYNEQFF.

V is TRBV28 and J is TRBJ1-2; possible D gene TRBD1, 5 bases. The CDR3 runs to 13 residues. The germline V gene encodes CDR1 MDHEN and CDR2 SYDVKM. Trimming removed 6 bases at V and 3 bases at J, with 11 bases between. The CDR3 sequence: CASSQQQDYGYTF. CDR3 DNA sequence: TGTGCCAGCAGCCAACAACAGGACTATGGCTACACCTTC.